Shown below are 23 T cell receptor beta chains from a single sample sequenced in a study of OX40 agonist ivuxolimab in advanced cancers. Library preparation used the immunoSEQ multiplex PCR assay. As stored in TCRdb, this immuneACCESS dataset retains in-frame rearrangements with V and J assigned. A fraction of the clones does not appear; measured against another copy, unresolved V genes explain less than half of the discrepancy, and the remainder lacks a known reason. The sample table contains roughly 35,000 clones; only one count was recorded for around 86% of them. About 1.3% of the sample goes to the ten largest clones. This material consisted of CD4+ or CD8+ T cells sorted from blood, taken in a trial of the OX40 agonist ivuxolimab. These TCRs come from an adult with an advanced solid tumor such as melanoma, head and neck, liver or kidney cancer.

The CDR3 DNA sequence: TGCAGCGTCGCCTCGACAGGGGGCTCCTACGAGCAGTACTTC. Translation: CSVASTGGSYEQYF. V gene TRBV29-1 combines with J gene TRBJ2-7; 9 bases match TRBD1. This CDR3 has 14 residues. The germline V gene has CDR1 SQVTM and CDR2 ANQGSEA. The J segment lost 0 bases and the V segment lost 6 bases, leaving 6 bases of the junction unmatched.

This clone was counted between two and nine times. The chain combines TRBV19 with TRBJ1-2; 7 bases line up with TRBD1. The CDR3 loop spans 12 amino acids. Looked up from germline, CDR1 is LNHDA and CDR2 is SQIVND (reference sequence). V trimming: 6 bases; J trimming: 4 bases; junction bases outside the gene matches: 2. In DNA form, the CDR3 reads TGTGCCAGTAGCCGACAGGGCTATGGCTACACCTTC. As protein: CASSRQGYGYTF.

The chain carries TRBV6-6 and TRBJ1-2, with D tentatively TRBD1 (6 bases). Germline CDR1 and CDR2: MNHNY and SVGAGI (reference sequence). V shed 1 base and J shed 7 bases, with 13 bases lying between them. There are 14 residues in the CDR3. DNA for the CDR3: TGTGCCAGCAGTTACTTGGACAGCTCGGGTGGCTACACCTTC. Protein product: CASSYLDSSGGYTF.

This clone was recorded only once. The chain uses TRBV7-6 and TRBJ1-3, with 7 bases matching TRBD1. Trimming at V came to 6 bases and at J to 1 base, leaving 9 bases not matched to a gene. In germline, CDR1 is SGHVS, CDR2 FNYEAQ. The CDR3 has 16 residues. The CDR3 reads CASSKGQPRSGNTIYF. CDR3 nucleotide sequence: TGTGCCAGCAGTAAGGGACAGCCAAGGTCTGGAAACACCATATATTTT. The full variable domain, rest sourced from reference TRBV7-6 and TRBJ1-3, is GAGVSQSPRYKVTKRGQDVALRCDPISGHVSLYWYRQALGQGPEFLTYFNYEAQQDKSGLPNDRFSAERPEGSISTLTIQRTEQRDSAMYRCASSKGQPRSGNTIYFGEGSWLTVV.

This clone was seen once. The chain carries TRBV7-6 and TRBJ2-3; D unresolved. Germline V gives CDR1 SGHVS, CDR2 FNYEAQ. This CDR3 has 12 amino acids. Trimming took off 1 base at V and 4 bases at J, with 3 bases between the two ends. CDR3 DNA sequence: TGTGCCAGCAGCTTAGATTCAGATACGCAGTATTTT. It is translated as CASSLDSDTQYF. Filled out from reference TRBV7-6 and TRBJ2-3, the complete variable domain reads GAGVSQSPRYKVTKRGQDVALRCDPISGHVSLYWYRQALGQGPEFLTYFNYEAQQDKSGLPNDRFSAERPEGSISTLTIQRTEQRDSAMYRCASSLDSDTQYFGPGTRLTVL.

The genes are TRBV5-1 and TRBJ2-7, with 8 bases aligning to TRBD1. The junction had 6 bases not matched to a gene; V was cut back by 4 bases and J by 6 bases. Per the germline V gene, CDR1 is SGHRS and CDR2 is YFSETQ. There are 13 residues in the CDR3. The CDR3 coding sequence is TGCGCCAGCAGCCTAGGACAGGGACGCGAGCAGTACTTC. Its translation is CASSLGQGREQYF.

The J gene is TRBJ2-1, the V gene TRBV21-1. TRBV21-1 is shown as a pseudogene. The CDR3 has 15 amino acids. Here the CDR3 reads CASSKRAGGSNEQFF. CDR3 nucleotide sequence: TGTGCCAGCAGCAAAAGGGCAGGCGGAAGCAATGAGCAGTTCTTC.

This clone appeared once. The rearrangement joins TRBV29-1 to TRBJ2-1; either TRBD1 or TRBD2 may fit D (5 bases each). CDR3 size: 11 residues. Germline loops: CDR1 SQVTM, CDR2 ANQGSEA. V dropped 3 bases and J dropped 8 bases, with 8 bases sitting between them. CDR3 amino acids: CSVDGTDEQFF. The CDR3 nucleotides are TGCAGCGTTGACGGGACGGATGAGCAGTTCTTC.

The chain joins TRBV2 to TRBJ1-5; D remains unclear. V gave up 4 bases and J gave up 0 bases, with 10 bases separating them. The CDR3 loop spans 15 amino acids. The germline gives CDR1 SNHLY, CDR2 FYNNEI. Here the CDR3 reads CASSVEQSSNQPQHF. DNA for the CDR3: TGTGCCAGCAGTGTCGAACAGTCTAGCAATCAGCCCCAGCATTTT. Using reference TRBV2 and TRBJ1-5 for the parts outside the CDR3, the full variable domain is EPEVTQTPSHQVTQMGQEVILRCVPISNHLYFYWYRQILGQKVEFLVSFYNNEISEKSEIFDDQFSVERPDGSNFTLKIRSTKLEDSAMYFCASSVEQSSNQPQHFGDGTRLSIL.

This clone came up a few times. The chain couples TRBV19 to TRBJ2-7, with 8 bases lining up with TRBD1. Germline lookup yields CDR1 LNHDA and CDR2 SQIVND (reference sequence). The CDR3 is 14 residues long. V was pared by 2 bases and J by 3 bases, with 3 bases of the junction left unmatched. CDR3 region: CASSIQGAFYEQYF. CDR3 DNA: TGTGCCAGTAGTATACAGGGGGCTTTCTACGAGCAGTACTTC. The complete variable domain, with remaining parts taken from reference TRBV19 and TRBJ2-7, reads DGGITQSPKYLFRKEGQNVTLSCEQNLNHDAMYWYRQDPGQGLRLIYYSQIVNDFQKGDIAEGYSVSREKKESFPLTVTSAQKNPTAFYLCASSIQGAFYEQYFGPGTRLTVT.

The genes are TRBV10-3 and TRBJ2-5; 8 bases fit TRBD2. Germline V lookup: CDR1 ENHRY, CDR2 SYGVKD. This CDR3 is 16 amino acids long. The V gene end was trimmed by 0 bases and the J gene end by 3 bases; junction bases not matched to a gene: 6. CDR3 protein: CAISESRGGAEETQYF. The CDR3, as DNA: TGTGCCATCAGTGAGTCTCGGGGGGGGGCCGAAGAGACCCAGTACTTC.

The rearrangement links TRBV5-8 to TRBJ2-5, with TRBD2 matching over 9 bases. The germline gives CDR1 SGHTS, CDR2 YDEGEE. The CDR3 covers 14 residues. Trimming cost V 3 bases and J 5 bases; bases outside gene matches: 5. CDR3 residues: CASSYSGTSETQYF. For the CDR3, the DNA is TGTGCCAGCAGCTACTCCGGGACTAGCGAGACCCAGTACTTC.

The CDR3 loop is CASSPTGGSNEKLFF. The CDR3 coding sequence is TGTGCCAGCAGCCCCACAGGGGGCAGTAATGAAAAACTGTTTTTT. V usage is TRBV7-2 and J usage is TRBJ1-4, with 9 bases identical to TRBD1. J lost 4 bases, V lost 5 bases, and 5 bases had no gene match. The CDR3 has 15 amino acids. Germline V gene lookup returns CDR1 SGHTA and CDR2 FQGNSA.

In nucleotides, the CDR3 is TGTGCCAGTAATAGACAGGGAGGAGAGACCCAGTACTTC. Translation: CASNRQGGETQYF. V usage is TRBV19 and J usage is TRBJ2-5, with a tentative D call TRBD1 (7 bases). Per the germline V gene, CDR1 is LNHDA and CDR2 is SQIVND (reference sequence). The CDR3 loop spans 13 amino acids. Trimming stripped 7 bases from V and 4 bases from J, with 13 bases between.

J is TRBJ2-1 and V is TRBV28, with TRBD2 identical over 7 bases. V gave up 5 bases and J gave up 4 bases; unmatched junction bases: 11. CDR3 length: 16 residues. The germline gives CDR1 MDHEN, CDR2 SYDVKM. CDR3 sequence reads: CASSTPLANPYNEQFF. CDR3 bases: TGTGCCAGCAGTACCCCACTAGCGAATCCATACAATGAGCAGTTCTTC.

The chain has TRBV7-9 and TRBJ2-6; 8 bases are a match to TRBD2. The germline V gene has CDR1 SEHNR and CDR2 FQNEAQ (reference sequence). There are 19 residues in the CDR3. J gave up 1 base and V 5 bases, and 13 bases lay outside the gene matches. This CDR3 is CASSPREGVRTSGANVLTF. Written as DNA, the CDR3 is TGTGCCAGCAGCCCCCGGGAGGGTGTACGTACATCTGGGGCCAACGTCCTGACTTTC.

The V gene is TRBV7-2, the J gene TRBJ2-7; 11 nucleotides match TRBD1. V shed 5 bases, J shed 3 bases, and the junction held 3 bases outside the gene matches. In germline, CDR1 is SGHTA, CDR2 FQGNSA. The CDR3 extends over 14 amino acids. Here the CDR3 DNA reads TGTGCCAGCAGCGGACAGGGGGCAAGCTACGAGCAGTACTTC. It specifies CASSGQGASYEQYF. The full variable domain, rest sourced from reference TRBV7-2 and TRBJ2-7, is GAGVSQSPSNKVTEKGKDVELRCDPISGHTALYWYRQSLGQGLEFLIYFQGNSAPDKSGLPSDRFSAERTGGSVSTLTIQRTQQEDSAVYLCASSGQGASYEQYFGPGTRLTVT.

The table lists this clone with a few counts. J is TRBJ2-7 and V is TRBV5-1, with TRBD2 as a possible D gene (6 bases). The CDR3 runs 15 residues. Germline V gene sequence: CDR1 SGHRS, CDR2 YFSETQ. Trimming took off 6 bases at V and 0 bases at J, with 16 bases between the two ends. The CDR3 bases are TGCGCCAGCACCCTGGGGGGAACGAGCTCCTACGAGCAGTACTTC. Translation gives CASTLGGTSSYEQYF.

V usage is TRBV5-1 and J usage is TRBJ1-2; 10 bases align to TRBD1. This CDR3 region has 14 residues. Trimming at V came to 5 bases and at J to 10 bases, leaving 11 bases not matched to a gene. Germline V gene sequence: CDR1 SGHRS, CDR2 YFSETQ. The chain's CDR3 is CASSYISGTGDYTF. The CDR3 nucleotides read TGCGCCAGCAGTTATATTTCCGGGACAGGGGACTACACCTTC. Full variable domain (missing parts from reference TRBV5-1 and TRBJ1-2): KAGVTQTPRYLIKTRGQQVTLSCSPISGHRSVSWYQQTPGQGLQFLFEYFSETQRNKGNFPGRFSGRQFSNSRSEMNVSTLELGDSALYLCASSYISGTGDYTFGSGTRLTVV.

Judged by abundance, this clone is medium-sized. This sequence joins TRBV7-2 and TRBJ1-1; D perhaps matches TRBD1 (6 bases). Germline-derived CDR1 and CDR2 are SGHTA and FQGNSA. V lost 3 bases, J lost 1 base, and 9 bases lay in between. CDR3 length: 14 amino acids. The CDR3 nucleotides read TGTGCCAGCAGCTTTCAGGGGCAGAACACTGAAGCTTTCTTT. As protein: CASSFQGQNTEAFF.

The chain couples TRBV28 to TRBJ1-5; tentatively, D is TRBD1 (6 bases). The CDR3 sequence is 18 residues long. The V gene's germline CDR1 is MDHEN and CDR2 SYDVKM. Trimming took off 7 bases at V and 0 bases at J, with 22 bases between the two ends. The CDR3 loop is CASTSRAGAVHSNQPQHF. CDR3 nucleotide sequence: TGTGCCAGCACCTCTCGGGCAGGGGCGGTTCATAGCAATCAGCCCCAGCATTTT.

The V and J genes are TRBV19 and TRBJ2-5; 12 bases align to TRBD1. Germline CDR1 is LNHDA and CDR2 is SQIVND (reference sequence). Trimming removed 4 bases from V and 4 bases from J; junction bases left unmatched: 4. This CDR3 comprises 15 residues. The DNA of the CDR3 is TGTGCCAGTAGTAAGGGGACAGGGGGCGCAGAGACCCAGTACTTC. As protein: CASSKGTGGAETQYF.

This chain joins TRBV19 and TRBJ1-1; perhaps TRBD1 as D (5 bases). The CDR3 consists of 15 residues. V dropped 0 bases and J dropped 11 bases, with 19 bases sitting between them. CDR1 and CDR2 (germline): LNHDA, SQIVND (reference sequence). CDR3 amino acids: CASSIDRGSPGQAFF. In nucleotides, the CDR3 is TGTGCCAGTAGTATAGATCGGGGCAGCCCCGGGCAGGCTTTCTTT.